Given below is one T cell receptor (beta chain) in context. The data stem from a study of identifying expanded T cells in peripheral blood. TCRdb's copy holds only in-frame clones and misses some; the assay was immunoSEQ multiplex PCR. The data hold 100,000 to 150,000 clones, with around 84% observed a single time. The CDR3 is made up of 15 amino acids. V lost 4 bases, J lost 7 bases, and 10 bases stayed unmatched. The germline V gene has CDR1 MNHEY and CDR2 SVGAGI. The TCR sequence derives from a person aged 18 to 69 in good health. Sequencing input: blood. The chain joins TRBV6-5 to TRBJ2-1; 7 positions match TRBD2. The CDR3 nucleotides read TGTGCCAGCAGTTTCGGCGGGGAGGGTAGAAATGAGCAGTTCTTC. This sequence encodes CASSFGGEGRNEQFF.